Below, 27 T cell receptor beta chains from the same sample are listed, as sequenced in a study of Ad26.COV2.S vaccination and SARS-CoV-2 variants. Described treatment: some 20 received Ad26.COV2.S at low or high dose, single or two shots; a few received placebo; per-sample allocation not given. Day 63 following the first vaccine or placebo injection was when the samples were taken. Measured with immunoSEQ multiplex PCR; TCRdb has only the in-frame clones, and not every one. The repertoire holds 300,000 to 400,000 clones, roughly 85% seen once, with less than 4% in the top ten. The sample in question was peripheral blood, obtained in a trial of Ad26.COV2.S vaccine versus placebo. These TCRs come from a person between 18 and 59 years old who received the Ad26.COV2.S COVID-19 vaccine or a placebo.

This chain uses TRBV2 with TRBJ1-5; TRBD1 might be the D (6 bases). The CDR3 totals 13 residues. Trimming left V 1 base short and J 8 bases short, with 9 bases between. The germline V gene has CDR1 SNHLY and CDR2 FYNNEI. The CDR3 nucleotides read TGTGCCAGCAGTGAAGGCAGGGGTGAGCCCCAGCATTTT. Translated: CASSEGRGEPQHF. Full variable domain (outside the CDR3, taken from reference TRBV2 and TRBJ1-5): EPEVTQTPSHQVTQMGQEVILRCVPISNHLYFYWYRQILGQKVEFLVSFYNNEISEKSEIFDDQFSVERPDGSNFTLKIRSTKLEDSAMYFCASSEGRGEPQHFGDGTRLSIL.

The CDR3 bases are TGTGCCAGCAGTGATTACAGGGAAAATCAGCCCCAGCATTTT. The encoded protein is CASSDYRENQPQHF. The V gene is TRBV2, the J gene TRBJ1-5, with D maybe TRBD1 (6 bases). V was shortened by 3 bases and J by 4 bases, with 10 bases between the two germline ends. Germline CDR1 and CDR2: SNHLY and FYNNEI. The CDR3 covers 14 residues.

The genes are TRBV7-8 and TRBJ1-4; D is ambiguous. V gave up 4 bases and J gave up 8 bases, with 11 bases separating them. Per the germline V gene, CDR1 is SGHVS and CDR2 is FQNEAQ. CDR3 size: 13 residues. The CDR3 protein is CASSSLTQEKLFF. CDR3 nucleotide sequence: TGTGCCAGCAGCTCCCTCACGCAGGAAAAACTGTTTTTT.

V usage is TRBV19 and J usage is TRBJ1-2; 8 bases align to TRBD1. CDR3 length: 15 residues. Germline V gene data show CDR1 as LNHDA and CDR2 as SQIVND (reference sequence). After removal of 5 bases from V and 4 bases from J, the junction contained 9 bases not matched to a gene. The CDR3 coding sequence is TGTGCCAGTAGTCCCGGACAGGGCAGATTCTATGGCTACACCTTC. Encoded protein: CASSPGQGRFYGYTF.

Comment on this clone: This sample also contains other DNA sequences that code for the same CDR3. The rearrangement links TRBV7-2 to TRBJ2-1; D is undetermined. Trimming shortened V by 1 base and J by 10 bases, and 5 bases separated the two germline ends. CDR1 is SGHTA, CDR2 FQGNSA, per germline. The length of the CDR3 is 11 residues. CDR3 protein: CASSLGSEQFF. CDR3 in DNA: TGTGCCAGCAGCTTAGGTAGCGAGCAGTTCTTC.

This chain connects TRBV27 to TRBJ2-7, with 11 bases that match TRBD2. The J segment lost 7 bases and the V segment lost 5 bases, leaving 7 bases of the junction unmatched. The length of the CDR3 is 14 residues. Germline V CDR1 and CDR2: MNHEY, SMNVEV (reference sequence). CDR3 in DNA: TGTGCCAGCAGTGCTATAGCGGGAGGGCGAGAGCAGTACTTC. This sequence encodes CASSAIAGGREQYF.

This clone was seen only once. CDR3 region: CASSVATEAFF. In DNA form, the CDR3 reads TGTGCCAGCAGTGTTGCCACTGAAGCTTTCTTT. The chain uses TRBV12-3 or TRBV12-4 and TRBJ1-1; D remains unclear. The CDR3 is 11 residues long. Trimming shortened V by 5 bases and J by 4 bases, and 5 bases separated the two germline ends.

The V and J genes are TRBV7-9 and TRBJ1-6, with D maybe TRBD1 (6 bases). This CDR3 contains 13 residues. Germline V CDR1 and CDR2: SEHNR, FQNEAQ (reference sequence). The ends were cut back, 3 bases at V and 14 bases at J, with 14 bases in the middle. The CDR3 loop reads CASSFASQGTLHF. CDR3 DNA: TGTGCCAGCAGCTTCGCCTCACAGGGTACCCTCCACTTT. Based on the CDR3 plus reference TRBV7-9 and TRBJ1-6, the full variable domain is DTGVSQNPRHKITKRGQNVTFRCDPISEHNRLYWYRQTLGQGPEFLTYFQNEAQLEKSRLLSDRFSAERPKGSFSTLEIQRTEQGDSAMYLCASSFASQGTLHFGNGTRLTVT.

The genes are TRBV5-1 and TRBJ2-7, with 8 bases that match TRBD1. Germline V lookup: CDR1 SGHRS, CDR2 YFSETQ. The CDR3 length is 16 residues. With V trimmed by 3 bases and J by 5 bases, 13 bases remained unmatched. The CDR3 loop reads CASSSTVAGGRHEQYF. The CDR3 nucleotides read TGCGCCAGCAGCTCTACTGTTGCAGGGGGCCGCCACGAGCAGTACTTC.

The genes are TRBV6-6 and TRBJ1-5, with 10 bases that match TRBD1. The CDR3 loop spans 15 amino acids. Germline V CDR1 and CDR2: MNHNY, SVGAGI (reference sequence). J was trimmed by 10 bases and V by 6 bases; bases with no gene match: 12. CDR3 sequence reads: CASRQSGTGVLPQHF. The CDR3 bases are TGTGCCAGCAGACAATCCGGGACAGGGGTCTTACCCCAGCATTTT.

This CDR3 is CASSPRVSYNEQFF. The CDR3 DNA is TGTGCCAGCAGTCCACGGGTGAGTTACAATGAGCAGTTCTTC. This sequence joins TRBV6-5 and TRBJ2-1; D not resolved. Trimming pared 5 bases from V and 4 bases from J, leaving 12 bases between. The CDR3 is 14 amino acids. Germline V gene lookup returns CDR1 MNHEY and CDR2 SVGAGI.

In this sample, this clone turned up once. The rearrangement uses TRBV14 and TRBJ2-2; D unclear. Germline V gene sequence: CDR1 SGHDN, CDR2 FVKESK. The CDR3 contains 16 residues. V was cut by 1 base and J by 0 bases, with 9 bases left in between. CDR3 residues: CASSQVVGANTGELFF. The CDR3 region has the DNA TGTGCCAGCAGCCAAGTGGTCGGAGCGAACACCGGGGAGCTGTTTTTT.

The chain is built from TRBV9 and TRBJ2-3; TRBD2 matches at 14 bases. Germline lookup yields CDR1 SGDLS and CDR2 YYNGEE. With V trimmed by 4 bases and J by 0 bases, 13 bases remained unmatched. CDR3 length equals 20 residues. The CDR3 DNA reads TGTGCCAGCAGCACTACTTCCGGGACTAGCGGGAGATTTAGCACAGATACGCAGTATTTT. Amino acid sequence: CASSTTSGTSGRFSTDTQYF.

The V gene is TRBV5-1, the J gene TRBJ2-7; D not resolved. The CDR3 consists of 14 residues. Trimming cost V 0 bases and J 2 bases, with 9 bases left between them. Germline values: CDR1 SGHRS, CDR2 YFSETQ. CDR3 in DNA: TGCGCCAGCAGCTTGGACAAGCTTCCCTACGAGCAGTACTTC. It encodes CASSLDKLPYEQYF.

There are many counts of this clone. The rearrangement links TRBV11-2 to TRBJ1-1; D is uncertain. CDR3 length: 14 residues. CDR1 is SGHAT, CDR2 FQNNGV, per germline. Trimming stripped 6 bases from V and 0 bases from J, with 11 bases between. CDR3 residues: CASRLRRLNTEAFF. DNA of the CDR3: TGTGCCAGCAGGTTGAGGAGGCTGAACACTGAAGCTTTCTTT.

This clone has a handful of counts. V and J are TRBV9 and TRBJ2-2; D gene uncertain. Between the trimmed V and J ends, which lost 0 bases and 5 bases, there was a span of 8 bases. In germline, CDR1 is SGDLS, CDR2 YYNGEE. This CDR3 region has 14 residues. The CDR3 loop is CASSVELSTGELFF. The DNA for the CDR3 is TGTGCCAGCAGCGTAGAACTCTCGACCGGGGAGCTGTTTTTT. The variable domain in full, completed from reference TRBV9 and TRBJ2-2, reads DSGVTQTPKHLITATGQRVTLRCSPRSGDLSVYWYQQSLDQGLQFLIQYYNGEERAKGNILERFSAQQFPDLHSELNLSSLELGDSALYFCASSVELSTGELFFGEGSRLTVL.

This clone was observed a single time. This chain joins TRBV10-3 and TRBJ2-1, with 14 bases lining up with TRBD2. The CDR3 is made up of 16 amino acids. With 6 bases clipped from V and 8 bases from J, the junction kept 9 bases outside the gene matches. Germline-derived CDR1 and CDR2 are ENHRY and SYGVKD. In nucleotides, the CDR3 is TGTGCCATCAGGCCACCGGGACTAGCGGGAGAGGATGAGCAGTTCTTC. As protein: CAIRPPGLAGEDEQFF.

The rearrangement links TRBV20-1 to TRBJ1-1; the D gene is possibly TRBD1 (6 bases). V was pared by 3 bases and J by 0 bases, with 14 bases between. This CDR3 spans 15 amino acids. Germline CDR1 DFQATT, CDR2 SNEGSKA (reference sequence). The CDR3: CSASNQQGLNTEAFF. The CDR3 nucleotides read TGCAGTGCTAGTAATCAACAGGGTTTGAACACTGAAGCTTTCTTT.

The chain couples TRBV5-1 to TRBJ1-1; 8 nucleotides agree with TRBD1. Trimming cost V 3 bases and J 8 bases; bases outside gene matches: 9. Germline CDR1 and CDR2: SGHRS and YFSETQ. CDR3 length: 14 amino acids. CDR3 nucleotides: TGCGCCAGCAGCTCGCATAGGACAGGGTTGGAAGCTTTCTTT. Translated: CASSSHRTGLEAFF.

The chain recombines TRBV5-8 with TRBJ2-3; possibly TRBD1 or TRBD2 for D (6 bases each). This CDR3 is built from 18 residues. The V and J ends lost 9 bases and 2 bases respectively, with 28 bases between them. The V gene's germline CDR1 is SGHTS and CDR2 YDEGEE. The CDR3: CATRGPSGAGRITDTQYF. CDR3 DNA: TGTGCCACCAGAGGCCCGTCGGGGGCCGGCAGGATCACAGATACGCAGTATTTT.

Comments on this clone: The sample holds other DNA sequences that translate to the same CDR3. This chain joins TRBV9 and TRBJ2-2, with 10 positions matching TRBD2. Germline V lookup: CDR1 SGDLS, CDR2 YYNGEE. This CDR3 is 17 amino acids long. Unmatched junction bases numbered 5, after V lost 1 base and J lost 2 bases. The CDR3 nucleotides are TGTGCCAGCAGCGTACGTAGGACTAGCGGAAACACCGGGGAGCTGTTTTTT. It translates to CASSVRRTSGNTGELFF.

The DNA of the CDR3 is TGTGCCAGCAGTTATCCCGGGGCAGGGATCTACGAGCAGTACTTC. It is translated as CASSYPGAGIYEQYF. The chain uses TRBV27 and TRBJ2-7; D is perhaps TRBD1 or TRBD2 (5 bases each). The CDR3 length is 15 residues. The V end was cut by 4 bases, the J end by 3 bases, with 16 bases between. CDR1 and CDR2 (germline): MNHEY, SMNVEV (reference sequence).

V gene TRBV27 combines with J gene TRBJ2-5, with D perhaps TRBD1 (5 bases). The germline CDR1 and CDR2 sequences are MNHEY and SMNVEV (reference sequence). V was cut by 3 bases and J by 5 bases, with 10 bases left in between. The CDR3 extends over 13 amino acids. CDR3 region: CASSFLGVETQYF. CDR3 in DNA: TGTGCCAGCAGTTTTTTAGGGGTCGAGACCCAGTACTTC.

This chain joins TRBV27 and TRBJ2-7; no reliable D call. The CDR3 runs 11 residues. V lost 5 bases to trimming and J lost 3 bases, with 5 bases between them. Germline CDR1 is MNHEY and CDR2 is SMNVEV (reference sequence). The CDR3 DNA is TGTGCCAGCAGTCACCACTACGAGCAGTACTTC. Its translation is CASSHHYEQYF.

CDR3 sequence reads: CASSLPDLAATGELFF. The CDR3 DNA is TGCGCCAGCAGCTTGCCGGACCTAGCGGCCACCGGGGAGCTGTTTTTT. V usage is TRBV5-1 and J usage is TRBJ2-2, with 7 bases that match TRBD2. Per the germline V gene, CDR1 is SGHRS and CDR2 is YFSETQ. V shed 1 base and J 4 bases; nucleotides not matched to a gene: 7. This CDR3 has 16 amino acids.

The genes are TRBV29-1 and TRBJ2-1; TRBD2 matches at 14 bases. V was pared by 6 bases and J by 0 bases, with 4 bases of the junction left unmatched. The CDR3 length is 16 residues. The germline V gene has CDR1 SQVTM and CDR2 ANQGSEA. CDR3 DNA sequence: TGCAGCGTCCTGGGACTAGCGGGGGCCTCCTACAATGAGCAGTTCTTC. It is translated as CSVLGLAGASYNEQFF.

The CDR3: CASSWDSQGAVEQYF. DNA for the CDR3: TGCGCCAGCAGCTGGGATTCACAGGGGGCAGTCGAGCAGTACTTC. The genes are TRBV5-1 and TRBJ2-7; 9 bases align to TRBD1. The V gene's germline CDR1 is SGHRS and CDR2 YFSETQ. The CDR3 extends over 15 amino acids. V shed 3 bases and J 6 bases; nucleotides not matched to a gene: 10.